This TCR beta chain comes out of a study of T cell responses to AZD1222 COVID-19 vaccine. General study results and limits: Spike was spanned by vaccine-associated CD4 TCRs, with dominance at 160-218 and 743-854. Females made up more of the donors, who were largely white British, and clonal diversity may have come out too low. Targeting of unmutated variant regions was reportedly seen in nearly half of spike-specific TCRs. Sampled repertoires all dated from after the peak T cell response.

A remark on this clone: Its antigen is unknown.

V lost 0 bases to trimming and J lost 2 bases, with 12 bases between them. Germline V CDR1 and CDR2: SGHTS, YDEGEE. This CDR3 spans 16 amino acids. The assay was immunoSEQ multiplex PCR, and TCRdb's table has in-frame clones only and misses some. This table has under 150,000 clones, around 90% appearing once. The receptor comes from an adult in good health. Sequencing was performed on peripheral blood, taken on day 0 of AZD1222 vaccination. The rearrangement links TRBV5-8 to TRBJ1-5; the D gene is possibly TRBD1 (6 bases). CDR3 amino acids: CASSLGKGGGNQPQHF. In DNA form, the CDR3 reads TGTGCCAGCAGCTTGGGTAAGGGGGGGGGCAATCAGCCCCAGCATTTT.